The 22 T cell receptor beta chains reported below all come from one sample, sequenced in a study of cytomegalovirus exposure and HLA in healthy donors. Clones were sequenced by immunoSEQ multiplex PCR, and TCRdb holds only the in-frame ones, with some missing. This repertoire shows about 110,000 clones, about 85% found once; its top ten account for roughly 3%. Sequencing input: PBMCs. These receptors were obtained from a woman in her late teens or twenties in good health and CMV-seronegative.

The gene calls are TRBV11-2 and TRBJ2-5, with D tentatively TRBD1 (5 bases). The length of the CDR3 is 14 residues. V was pared by 8 bases and J by 0 bases, with 13 bases between. Germline V gene data show CDR1 as SGHAT and CDR2 as FQNNGV. Written as DNA, the CDR3 is TGTGCCAGCCAACCTCCAGGGTACCAAGAGACCCAGTACTTC. Amino acids: CASQPPGYQETQYF.

V is TRBV27 and J is TRBJ1-6, with D unclear. V was shortened by 2 bases and J by 8 bases, with 10 bases between the two germline ends. Germline CDR1 is MNHEY and CDR2 is SMNVEV (reference sequence). The CDR3 loop spans 14 amino acids. CDR3 coding DNA: TGTGCCAGCAGTTTAGTTCTAGTGGATTCACCCCTCCACTTT. Translation gives CASSLVLVDSPLHF.

The chain joins TRBV14 to TRBJ1-3; no clear D gene. The ends were cut back, 1 base at V and 0 bases at J, with 4 bases in the middle. Germline CDR1 SGHDN, CDR2 FVKESK. This CDR3 spans 14 amino acids. CDR3 nucleotides: TGTGCCAGCAGCCAAGGCAGCTCTGGAAACACCATATATTTT. The encoded protein is CASSQGSSGNTIYF.

This clone was observed a few times. The chain has TRBV27 and TRBJ2-7; D is unclear. The CDR3 totals 13 residues. V lost 8 bases and J lost 6, with 17 bases in between. The V gene's germline CDR1 is MNHEY and CDR2 SMNVEV (reference sequence). This chain's CDR3 is CASSLAPTVEQYF. The CDR3 DNA reads TGTGCCAGCTCTTTAGCCCCCACGGTCGAGCAGTACTTC.

The J gene is TRBJ1-2, the V gene TRBV2; no definite D call. Deletions cut 4 bases from V and 6 bases from J, with 3 bases between. This CDR3 contains 10 residues. The V gene's germline CDR1 is SNHLY and CDR2 FYNNEI. CDR3 DNA: TGTGCCAGCAGTGGCGATGGCTACACCTTC. It translates to CASSGDGYTF.

The table lists this clone with a count of one. The chain recombines TRBV6-1 with TRBJ2-3; 8 positions match TRBD2. Germline V lookup: CDR1 MNHNS, CDR2 SASEGT. J gave up 3 bases and V 2 bases, and 4 bases lay outside the gene matches. This CDR3 is built from 15 residues. The CDR3 DNA sequence: TGTGCCAGCAGTGAATCCGGGACTAGAACAGATACGCAGTATTTT. It encodes CASSESGTRTDTQYF.

The chain couples TRBV11-2 to TRBJ2-7, with 10 bases fitting TRBD1. Germline V gene sequence: CDR1 SGHAT, CDR2 FQNNGV. The CDR3 covers 15 residues. V lost 4 bases and J lost 0; bases outside the gene matches: 3. The CDR3 coding sequence is TGTGCCAGCAGCTGGGGGACAGGGGCCTCCTACGAGCAGTACTTC. Its protein product is CASSWGTGASYEQYF.

This chain connects TRBV27 to TRBJ2-1, with TRBD2 matching 8 bases. The CDR3 runs 11 residues. V lost 8 bases to trimming and J lost 13 bases; unmatched junction nucleotides: 7. Germline-derived CDR1 and CDR2 are MNHEY and SMNVEV (reference sequence). CDR3 region: CASAGGGPQFF. CDR3 nucleotide sequence: TGTGCCAGCGCGGGCGGGGGGCCCCAGTTCTTC.

The rearrangement joins TRBV6-5 to TRBJ1-1; TRBD1 matches 9 bases. The CDR3 is 14 residues long. Germline values: CDR1 MNHEY, CDR2 SVGAGI. The junction had 7 bases not matched to a gene; V was cut back by 7 bases and J by 4 bases. CDR3 loop: CASTLGQGFTEAFF. The CDR3 region has the DNA TGTGCCAGCACCTTGGGACAGGGATTCACTGAAGCTTTCTTT.

J is TRBJ2-2 and V is TRBV5-6, with 7 bases that match TRBD1. The CDR3 spans 15 residues. Germline lookup yields CDR1 SGHDT and CDR2 YYEEEE. V trimming: 2 bases; J trimming: 3 bases; junction bases outside the gene matches: 4. The CDR3 here is CASSFRDSYTGELFF. The DNA of the CDR3 is TGTGCCAGCAGCTTCCGGGACAGCTACACCGGGGAGCTGTTTTTT.

The gene calls are TRBV29-1 and TRBJ2-7; 7 bases fit TRBD1. The germline V gene encodes CDR1 SQVTM and CDR2 ANQGSEA. This CDR3 comprises 13 residues. The J segment lost 2 bases and the V segment lost 7 bases, leaving 8 bases of the junction unmatched. Written as DNA, the CDR3 is TGCAGCGCTATCAGGGGGACCGCCTACGAGCAGTACTTC. It is translated as CSAIRGTAYEQYF.

This clone came up once. CDR3 DNA: TGCGCCAGCAGCCAAGGTTGGACAGGCTGGAGAGACACTGAAGCTTTCTTT. Translation gives CASSQGWTGWRDTEAFF. The gene calls are TRBV4-1 and TRBJ1-1; TRBD1 matches at 7 bases. The CDR3 contains 17 residues. V dropped 1 base and J dropped 3; count of bases not matched to a gene: 11. CDR1 is MGHRA and CDR2 is YSYEKL in the germline V gene.

The chain employs TRBV2 and TRBJ1-2; tentatively, D is TRBD1 (5 bases). The V gene lost 4 bases and the J gene lost 3 bases, with 9 bases spanning the gap. CDR1 is SNHLY, CDR2 FYNNEI, per germline. The CDR3 sequence is 13 residues long. In DNA, the CDR3 is TGTGCCAGCAGTGGACAGAACTACTATGGCTACACCTTC. This encodes CASSGQNYYGYTF.

The chain links TRBV23-1 to TRBJ1-2; 9 nucleotides agree with TRBD1. TRBV23-1 is given ORF status, its function remaining uncertain. Trimming cost V 8 bases and J 4 bases; bases outside gene matches: 11. The CDR3 extends over 15 amino acids. The CDR3 region has the DNA TGCGCCAGCCCCTCAGAGGACAGGGGCGCCTATGGCTACACCTTC. Protein: CASPSEDRGAYGYTF.

CDR3 sequence (DNA): TGTGCCAGTAGTCCTTCGGCGAACGCACTATCACCCCTCCACTTT. This sequence encodes CASSPSANALSPLHF. The genes are TRBV19 and TRBJ1-6; no reliable D call. Trimming took off 5 bases at V and 10 bases at J, with 18 bases between the two ends. Germline V lookup: CDR1 LNHDA, CDR2 SQIVND (reference sequence). The CDR3 loop spans 15 amino acids.

This clone was counted a single time. The chain is built from TRBV6-4 and TRBJ2-3, with D possibly TRBD1 on 6 matching bases. There are 13 residues in the CDR3. Trimming removed 4 bases at V and 1 base at J, with 6 bases between. The germline V gene encodes CDR1 MRHNA and CDR2 SNTAGT. The CDR3 loop is CASSGQGTDTQYF. The CDR3 nucleotides read TGTGCCAGCAGTGGACAGGGCACAGATACGCAGTATTTT.

The V call is TRBV6-5, the J call TRBJ2-3, with D unclear. The CDR3 is made up of 14 amino acids. The V end was cut by 2 bases, the J end by 2 bases, with 8 bases between. The germline V gene has CDR1 MNHEY and CDR2 SVGAGI. CDR3 sequence (DNA): TGTGCCAGCAGTTACGGCGGCCCCACAGATACGCAGTATTTT. It codes for CASSYGGPTDTQYF.

The chain links TRBV27 to TRBJ2-7; a possible D gene is TRBD2 (6 bases). The ends were cut back, 2 bases at V and 10 bases at J, with 9 bases in the middle. The CDR3 extends over 11 amino acids. Germline CDR1 is MNHEY and CDR2 is SMNVEV (reference sequence). The DNA for the CDR3 is TGTGCCAGCAGTTTAGGGCGGGACCAGTACTTC. Translated: CASSLGRDQYF.

The V gene is TRBV2, the J gene TRBJ1-6, with 11 bases matching TRBD1. Germline trimming cut 9 bases from V and 0 bases from J; bases unmatched to any gene: 1. CDR1 is SNHLY, CDR2 FYNNEI, per germline. The CDR3 length is 15 residues. The CDR3 DNA sequence: TGTGCCAGAGGACAGGGGGCCTCCTATAATTCACCCCTCCACTTT. This gives the protein CARGQGASYNSPLHF.

The chain combines TRBV9 with TRBJ1-2; D remains unclear. The V end was cut by 6 bases, the J end by 1 base, with 10 bases between. CDR1 is SGDLS and CDR2 is YYNGEE in the germline V gene. The CDR3 has 13 amino acids. The CDR3 spells CASTQTLNYGYTF. The CDR3 DNA follows: TGTGCCAGCACCCAGACACTTAACTATGGCTACACCTTC.

This clone was seen a handful of times. The chain carries TRBV4-1 and TRBJ1-5, with TRBD1 identical over 7 bases. V gave up 4 bases and J gave up 7 bases; unmatched junction bases: 7. The CDR3 length is 14 residues. The germline CDR1 and CDR2 sequences are MGHRA and YSYEKL. CDR3 nucleotides: TGCGCCAGCAGCCGAGGACAGGTGGGACAGCCCCAGCATTTT. Its translation is CASSRGQVGQPQHF.

The chain couples TRBV5-1 to TRBJ2-1; D not certain. Deletions cut 0 bases from V and 5 bases from J, with 6 bases between. Germline assignment: CDR1 SGHRS and CDR2 YFSETQ. CDR3 length equals 13 residues. In nucleotides, the CDR3 is TGCGCCAGCAGCTTGGCCCCAGACAATGAGCAGTTCTTC. Translated, it gives CASSLAPDNEQFF.